This TCR beta chain was sequenced in a study of cytomegalovirus exposure and HLA in healthy donors. Whole-study context: A prior analysis found 95 million to 140 million unique TCR beta sequences from 170 million or so T cells.

The primer mix had 60 Vbeta and 13 Jbeta primers. The assay was immunoSEQ multiplex PCR, and TCRdb's table has in-frame clones only and misses some. The table has about 95,000 clones, more than 60% seen once. The CDR3 has 14 residues. The germline V gene has CDR1 SNHLY and CDR2 FYNNEI. V gave up 9 bases and J gave up 1 base, with 15 bases separating them. The receptor comes from a man younger than 35 in good health and CMV-seropositive. The V and J genes are TRBV2 and TRBJ1-1; D uncertain. The sample was PBMCs. CDR3 residues: CASLEVTGNTEAFF. DNA for the CDR3: TGTGCCAGTCTGGAGGTAACGGGGAACACTGAAGCTTTCTTT.